The 21 T cell receptor beta chains below come from one sample, sequenced in a study of cytomegalovirus exposure and HLA in healthy donors. The PCR had 60 Vbeta and 13 Jbeta primers. Clones were read by immunoSEQ multiplex PCR, and TCRdb kept only the in-frame ones, dropping some. The sample holds fewer than 250,000 clones; more than 65% are singletons and the top ten take 3.4%. The specimen was PBMCs. The source is a man aged 40-49 years in good health and CMV-seropositive.

The rearrangement links TRBV28 to TRBJ2-7; the D is unclear. The ends were cut back, 6 bases at V and 0 bases at J, with 15 bases in the middle. Germline assignment: CDR1 MDHEN and CDR2 SYDVKM. The CDR3 is made up of 15 amino acids. DNA of the CDR3: TGTGCCAGCAGCTCCACCGCAGTTTACTCCTACGAGCAGTACTTC. This encodes CASSSTAVYSYEQYF.

CDR3 nucleotide sequence: TGTGCCAGCTCACCGGGGACAGACCAGGAGCAGTACTTC. The encoded protein is CASSPGTDQEQYF. The J gene is TRBJ2-7, the V gene TRBV18; 7 bases line up with TRBD1. The germline CDR1 and CDR2 sequences are KGHSH and LQKENI. This CDR3 spans 13 amino acids. V shed 3 bases and J 7 bases; nucleotides not matched to a gene: 6.

The J gene is TRBJ2-2, the V gene TRBV5-4; no clear D. V lost 0 bases and J 1 base, leaving 7 bases between the germline ends. The CDR3 loop spans 15 amino acids. Per germline, CDR1 SGHNT and CDR2 YYREEE (reference sequence). The CDR3 reads CASSLGWQNTGELFF. Written as DNA, the CDR3 is TGTGCCAGCAGCTTGGGTTGGCAGAACACCGGGGAGCTGTTTTTT.

The chain recombines TRBV27 with TRBJ1-5, with 10 bases aligning to TRBD1. V lost 5 bases to trimming and J lost 3 bases; unmatched junction nucleotides: 4. Germline V CDR1 and CDR2: MNHEY, SMNVEV (reference sequence). The length of the CDR3 is 15 residues. CDR3 amino acids: CASSRQGAYNQPQHF. The CDR3 DNA reads TGTGCCAGCAGTCGACAGGGGGCTTACAATCAGCCCCAGCATTTT.

The rearrangement joins TRBV4-1 to TRBJ2-5; 14 positions agree with TRBD2. The CDR3 is 20 residues long. J was trimmed by 4 bases and V by 3 bases; bases with no gene match: 16. Germline V CDR1 and CDR2: MGHRA, YSYEKL. This CDR3 is CASSHGGRMTSGRAGETQYF. The CDR3 DNA follows: TGCGCCAGCAGCCATGGGGGACGGATGACTAGCGGGAGGGCCGGAGAGACCCAGTACTTC.

The chain couples TRBV27 to TRBJ1-1; perhaps TRBD1 as D (6 bases). The germline CDR1 and CDR2 sequences are MNHEY and SMNVEV (reference sequence). Trimming shortened V by 5 bases and J by 4 bases, and 20 bases separated the two germline ends. The CDR3 extends over 16 amino acids. Here the CDR3 reads CASSDGAGRGPTEAFF. CDR3 in DNA: TGTGCCAGCAGTGATGGGGCGGGCAGGGGCCCCACTGAAGCTTTCTTT.

The chain employs TRBV6-5 and TRBJ2-3; 7 nucleotides match TRBD1. Trimming took 0 bases from V and 3 from J; bases not matched to a gene: 6. The CDR3 is 16 residues long. CDR1 is MNHEY and CDR2 is SVGAGI in the germline V gene. CDR3 DNA: TGTGCCAGCAGTTACTCAGGGGCAGGGGGAACAGATACGCAGTATTTT. It translates to CASSYSGAGGTDTQYF.

In regard to this clone: The sample contains more than one DNA sequence encoding this CDR3. The chain couples TRBV19 to TRBJ2-1; D possibly corresponds to TRBD2 (5 bases). The CDR3 is made up of 14 amino acids. Germline V gives CDR1 LNHDA, CDR2 SQIVND (reference sequence). With 1 base removed from V and 4 bases from J, the gap between germline ends came to 8 bases. The CDR3 DNA sequence: TGTGCCAGTAGTATAGGGGGAGATTACAATGAGCAGTTCTTC. The encoded protein is CASSIGGDYNEQFF.

This chain links TRBV28 with TRBJ2-1; 8 nucleotides agree with TRBD1. V shed 5 bases, J shed 2 bases, and the junction held 8 bases outside the gene matches. Germline V gene data show CDR1 as MDHEN and CDR2 as SYDVKM. This CDR3 has 16 amino acids. Here the CDR3 reads CASSQQDREAYNEQFF. CDR3 in DNA: TGTGCCAGCAGTCAGCAGGACAGGGAAGCCTACAATGAGCAGTTCTTC.

The rearrangement uses TRBV5-1 and TRBJ2-1; D gene uncertain. The CDR3 has 14 amino acids. V lost 1 base and J 9 bases, leaving 14 bases between the germline ends. CDR1 is SGHRS, CDR2 YFSETQ, per germline. For the CDR3, the DNA is TGCGCCAGCAGCTTGACCGAACCCACAAGTGAGCAGTTCTTC. This encodes CASSLTEPTSEQFF.

The chain combines TRBV5-1 with TRBJ2-7; tentative D call: TRBD2 (5 bases). CDR3 length: 14 residues. The V end was cut by 0 bases, the J end by 3 bases, with 10 bases between. Per germline, CDR1 SGHRS and CDR2 YFSETQ. CDR3 DNA sequence: TGCGCCAGCAGCTTGGTTGCAGGACTCTACGAGCAGTACTTC. Amino acid sequence: CASSLVAGLYEQYF.

The V call is TRBV5-1, the J call TRBJ1-1; no clear D. V was clipped by 0 bases and J by 1 base, with 7 bases between them. This CDR3 comprises 14 residues. Germline CDR1 reads SGHRS; CDR2 reads YFSETQ. CDR3 bases: TGCGCCAGCAGCTTGGATTTCGGGAACACTGAAGCTTTCTTT. Protein sequence: CASSLDFGNTEAFF. Together with reference TRBV5-1 and TRBJ1-1, the CDR3 gives the full variable domain: KAGVTQTPRYLIKTRGQQVTLSCSPISGHRSVSWYQQTPGQGLQFLFEYFSETQRNKGNFPGRFSGRQFSNSRSEMNVSTLELGDSALYLCASSLDFGNTEAFFGQGTRLTVV.

This chain joins TRBV19 and TRBJ2-1, with 9 bases aligning to TRBD2. Germline lookup yields CDR1 LNHDA and CDR2 SQIVND (reference sequence). The CDR3 runs 14 residues. With V trimmed by 6 bases and J by 8 bases, 8 bases remained unmatched. This chain's CDR3 is CASSNSGGGYEQFF. CDR3 DNA sequence: TGTGCCAGTAGCAATAGCGGGGGCGGCTATGAGCAGTTCTTC. The variable domain in full, completed from reference TRBV19 and TRBJ2-1, reads DGGITQSPKYLFRKEGQNVTLSCEQNLNHDAMYWYRQDPGQGLRLIYYSQIVNDFQKGDIAEGYSVSREKKESFPLTVTSAQKNPTAFYLCASSNSGGGYEQFFGPGTRLTVL.

The chain carries TRBV11-2 and TRBJ2-7; 7 bases match TRBD2. This CDR3 is built from 17 residues. Germline V gives CDR1 SGHAT, CDR2 FQNNGV. V trimming: 5 bases; J trimming: 0 bases; junction bases outside the gene matches: 13. CDR3 residues: CASSPLGVAGLSYEQYF. In nucleotides, the CDR3 is TGTGCCAGCAGCCCCCTAGGCGTAGCGGGCCTCTCCTACGAGCAGTACTTC.

This clone was detected a few times. The rearrangement joins TRBV4-1 to TRBJ1-1; 9 nucleotides agree with TRBD1. V lost 5 bases, J lost 2 bases, and 6 bases stayed unmatched. Germline V CDR1 and CDR2: MGHRA, YSYEKL. The CDR3 is 15 residues long. CDR3 nucleotide sequence: TGCGCCAGCAGCACCTGGACAGGGGCTAACACTGAAGCTTTCTTT. Residues: CASSTWTGANTEAFF.

This chain connects TRBV11-2 to TRBJ2-5; D might be TRBD1 (5 bases). Trimming stripped 3 bases from V and 4 bases from J, with 9 bases between. This CDR3 comprises 13 residues. The germline V gene encodes CDR1 SGHAT and CDR2 FQNNGV. The CDR3 region is CASSFSGLETQYF. DNA for the CDR3: TGTGCCAGCAGCTTTTCAGGGTTAGAGACCCAGTACTTC.

V is TRBV6-5 and J is TRBJ2-2; possibly TRBD2 for D (5 bases). Trimming pared 5 bases from V and 4 bases from J, leaving 14 bases between. This CDR3 comprises 15 residues. CDR1 MNHEY and CDR2 SVGAGI come from the germline V gene. CDR3 protein: CASSIGITFTGELFF. CDR3 nucleotide sequence: TGTGCCAGCAGTATCGGGATAACTTTCACCGGGGAGCTGTTTTTT.

This clone was picked up a small number of times. The chain is built from TRBV5-5 and TRBJ2-7, with TRBD2 as a possible D gene (7 bases). The V end lost 1 base, the J end lost 5 bases, and 10 bases lay between the germline ends. CDR1 and CDR2 (germline): SGHKS, YYEKEE (reference sequence). This CDR3 contains 13 residues. The CDR3 region has the DNA TGTGCCAGCAGCTTGTGGGGGGGCGACGAGCAGTACTTC. It yields the protein CASSLWGGDEQYF. Complete variable domain (other parts from reference TRBV5-5 and TRBJ2-7): DAGVTQSPTHLIKTRGQQVTLRCSPISGHKSVSWYQQVLGQGPQFIFQYYEKEERGRGNFPDRFSARQFPNYSSELNVNALLLGDSALYLCASSLWGGDEQYFGPGTRLTVT.

The chain uses TRBV10-2 and TRBJ1-5, with a tentative D call TRBD1 (5 bases). The V end lost 2 bases, the J end lost 0 bases, and 11 bases lay between the germline ends. Per germline, CDR1 WSHSY and CDR2 SAAADI. CDR3 size: 16 residues. In DNA, the CDR3 is TGCGCCAGCAGTGAGGGCGGGGGGTATAGCAATCAGCCCCAGCATTTT. Protein: CASSEGGGYSNQPQHF.

The chain joins TRBV7-2 to TRBJ2-7; 9 nucleotides match TRBD2. J was trimmed by 2 bases and V by 0 bases; bases with no gene match: 5. The CDR3 consists of 16 residues. The germline gives CDR1 SGHTA, CDR2 FQGNSA. CDR3 in amino acids: CASSLAPTSGPYEQYF. In DNA form, the CDR3 reads TGTGCCAGCAGCTTAGCTCCGACTAGCGGCCCCTACGAGCAGTACTTC.

The chain joins TRBV7-3 to TRBJ2-1; a possible D gene is TRBD2 (6 bases). V was pared by 6 bases and J by 5 bases, with 23 bases between. The V gene's germline CDR1 is SGHTA and CDR2 FQGTGA. The CDR3 contains 17 residues. For the CDR3, the DNA is TGTGCCAGCAGTCCCGAGTGGAGTGCGGGACTCCACAATGAGCAGTTCTTC. The encoded protein is CASSPEWSAGLHNEQFF.